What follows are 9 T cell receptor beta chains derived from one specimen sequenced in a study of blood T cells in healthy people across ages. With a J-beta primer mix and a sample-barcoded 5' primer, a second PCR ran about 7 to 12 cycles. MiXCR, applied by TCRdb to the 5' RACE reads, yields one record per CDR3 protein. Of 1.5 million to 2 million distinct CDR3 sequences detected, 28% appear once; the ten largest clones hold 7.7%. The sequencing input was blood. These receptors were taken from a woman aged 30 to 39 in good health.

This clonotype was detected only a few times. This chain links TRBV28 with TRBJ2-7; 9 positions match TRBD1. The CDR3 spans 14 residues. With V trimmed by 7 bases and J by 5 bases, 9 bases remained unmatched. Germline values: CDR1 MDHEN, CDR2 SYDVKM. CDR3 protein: CASTGQGLRNEQYF. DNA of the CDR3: TGTGCCAGCACCGGACAGGGGCTGCGGAACGAGCAGTACTTC.

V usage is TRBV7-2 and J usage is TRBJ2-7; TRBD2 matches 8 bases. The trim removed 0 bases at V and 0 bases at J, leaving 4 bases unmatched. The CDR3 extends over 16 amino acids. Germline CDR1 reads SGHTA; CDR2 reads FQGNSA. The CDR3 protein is CASSLAVAGFSYEQYF. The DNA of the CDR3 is TGTGCCAGCAGCTTAGCCGTAGCGGGGTTCTCCTACGAGCAGTACTTC.

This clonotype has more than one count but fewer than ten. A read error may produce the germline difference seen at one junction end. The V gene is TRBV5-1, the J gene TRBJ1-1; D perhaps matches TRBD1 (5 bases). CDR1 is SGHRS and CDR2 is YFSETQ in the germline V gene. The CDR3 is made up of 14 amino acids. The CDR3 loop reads CASSLAGGVTEAFF. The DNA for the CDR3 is TGTGCCAGCAGTTTAGCGGGGGGGGTAACTGAAGCTTTCTTT.

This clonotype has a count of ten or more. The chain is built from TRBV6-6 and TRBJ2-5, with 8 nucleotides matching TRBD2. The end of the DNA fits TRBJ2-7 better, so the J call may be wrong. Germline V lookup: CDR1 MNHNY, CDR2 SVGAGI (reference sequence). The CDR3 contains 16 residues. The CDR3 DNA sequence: TGTGCCAGCAGTTACTCGAAATGGGGGACTAGGGACGAGCAGTACTTC. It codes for CASSYSKWGTRDEQYF.

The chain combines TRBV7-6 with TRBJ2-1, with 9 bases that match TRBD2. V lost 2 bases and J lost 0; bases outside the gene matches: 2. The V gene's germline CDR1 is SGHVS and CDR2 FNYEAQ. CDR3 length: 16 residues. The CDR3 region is CASSLSGRISYNEQFF. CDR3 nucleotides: TGTGCCAGCAGCTTAAGCGGGAGGATCTCCTACAATGAGCAGTTCTTC.

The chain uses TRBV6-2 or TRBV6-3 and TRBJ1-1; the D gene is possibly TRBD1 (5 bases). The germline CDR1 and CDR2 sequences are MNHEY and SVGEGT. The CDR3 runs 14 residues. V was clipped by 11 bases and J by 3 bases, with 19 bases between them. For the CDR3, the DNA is TGTGCCGGCTTTCCGTCAGGGACCGACACTGAAGCTTTCTTT. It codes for CAGFPSGTDTEAFF.

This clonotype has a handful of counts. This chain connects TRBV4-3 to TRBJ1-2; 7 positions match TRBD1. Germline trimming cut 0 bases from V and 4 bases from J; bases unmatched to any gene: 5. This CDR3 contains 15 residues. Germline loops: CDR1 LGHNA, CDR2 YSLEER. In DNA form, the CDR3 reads TGCGCCAGCAGCCAAGAATTCCCAGGGGGCTATGGCTACACCTTC. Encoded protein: CASSQEFPGGYGYTF.

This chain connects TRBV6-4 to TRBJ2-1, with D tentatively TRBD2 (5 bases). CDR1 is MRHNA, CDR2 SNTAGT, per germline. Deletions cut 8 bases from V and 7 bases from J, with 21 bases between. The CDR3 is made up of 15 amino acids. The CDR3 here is CASASDFGGLNEQFF. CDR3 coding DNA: TGTGCCAGCGCCTCCGACTTCGGAGGACTTAATGAGCAGTTCTTC.

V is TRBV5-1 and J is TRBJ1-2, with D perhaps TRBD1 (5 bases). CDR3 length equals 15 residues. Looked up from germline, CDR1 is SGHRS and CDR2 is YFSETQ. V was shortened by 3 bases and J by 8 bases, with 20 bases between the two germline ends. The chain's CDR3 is CASSSREHSVGGYTF. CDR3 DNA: TGCGCCAGCAGCTCCAGGGAGCATTCGGTGGGGGGCTACACCTTC.